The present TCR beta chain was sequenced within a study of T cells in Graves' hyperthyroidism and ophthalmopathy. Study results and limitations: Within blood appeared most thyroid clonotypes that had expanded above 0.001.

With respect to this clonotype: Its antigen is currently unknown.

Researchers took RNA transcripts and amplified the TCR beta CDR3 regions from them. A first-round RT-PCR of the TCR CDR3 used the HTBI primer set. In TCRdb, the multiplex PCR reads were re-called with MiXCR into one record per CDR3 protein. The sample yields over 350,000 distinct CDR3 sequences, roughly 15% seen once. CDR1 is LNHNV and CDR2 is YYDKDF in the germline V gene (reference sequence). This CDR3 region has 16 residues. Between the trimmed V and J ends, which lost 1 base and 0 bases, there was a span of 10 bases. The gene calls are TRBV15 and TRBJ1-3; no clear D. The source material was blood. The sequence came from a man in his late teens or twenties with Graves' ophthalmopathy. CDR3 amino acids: CATSRGATSSGNTIYF. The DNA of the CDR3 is TGTGCCACCAGCAGAGGAGCTACGAGCTCTGGAAACACCATATATTTT.